This TCR beta chain stems from a study of blood T cell repertoires in COVID-19. Study details: Whether acute or convalescent, the COVID-19 samples came from the United States, Italy and Spain.

As originally analysed: How many nucleated cells were present was estimated from reference gene primer amplification. The data were produced by immunoSEQ multiplex PCR, yet TCRdb's version contains in-frame clones alone and is incomplete. V and J calls and clone size are those listed in that table; D and trimming were worked out from the DNA. The sample lists fewer than 100,000 clones; about 93% were seen once. The CDR3 has 13 residues. The V segment lost 5 bases and the J segment 11 bases; nucleotides outside the gene matches: 11. CDR1 is LNHDA, CDR2 SQIVND, per germline (reference sequence). This receptor was taken from a woman older than 75 with acute or convalescent COVID-19. The chain employs TRBV19 and TRBJ1-1, with TRBD1 matching over 7 bases. The sequencing input was peripheral blood. The CDR3: CASSPEQGPKAFF. Here the CDR3 DNA reads TGTGCCAGTAGTCCGGAACAGGGGCCGAAGGCTTTCTTT.